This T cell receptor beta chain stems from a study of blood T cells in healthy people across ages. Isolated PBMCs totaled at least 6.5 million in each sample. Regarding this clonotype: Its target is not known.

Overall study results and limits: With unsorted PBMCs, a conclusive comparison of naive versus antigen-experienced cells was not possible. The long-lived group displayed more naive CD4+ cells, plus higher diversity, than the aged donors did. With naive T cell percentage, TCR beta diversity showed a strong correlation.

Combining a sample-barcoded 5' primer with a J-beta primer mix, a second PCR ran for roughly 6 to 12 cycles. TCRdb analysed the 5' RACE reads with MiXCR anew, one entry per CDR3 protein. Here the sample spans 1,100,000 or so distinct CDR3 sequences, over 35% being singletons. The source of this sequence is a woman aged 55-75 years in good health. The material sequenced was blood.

CDR3 sequence: CSAPTRTGLSPYEQYF. CDR3 nucleotide sequence: TGCAGTGCCCCTACCCGGACAGGGTTATCCCCCTACGAGCAGTACTTC. The genes are TRBV20-1 and TRBJ2-5, with 8 bases matching TRBD1. The J call may be incorrect, as the DNA end agrees better with TRBJ2-7. Germline CDR1 reads DFQATT; CDR2 reads SNEGSKA (reference sequence). The CDR3 length is 16 residues.